This TCR beta chain was captured in a study of blood T cell repertoires in COVID-19 (dated by TCRdb to the early 2020s). With respect to the entire study: Samples covering the acute and convalescent phases of COVID-19 were provided by collaborators in the United States, Italy and Spain. The material from the prospective study consisted of cDNA or gDNA derived from T cells, B-cell-depleted T cells, or PBMCs. The repertoires were released in a freely available public database meant as a resource for research on the immune response to SARS-CoV-2. Samples came from the ongoing ImmuneRACE study (first 160 participants) plus 1,254 subjects from 6 global collaborators. Where available, HLA class I and class II types were taken from metadata supplied by the sample provider and were not determined by assay-based typing. The sample metadata nearly always contained a de-identified subject ID, COVID-19 status, age in years and sex. The dataset comprised deeply sampled blood TCRbeta repertoires from subjects exposed to, actively infected with, or recovered from COVID-19.

TCRbeta CDR3 regions were amplified from genomic DNA by means of the immunoSEQ Assay, a bias-controlled multiplex PCR. In the paper's pipeline: Within the assay, amplification of reference gene primers was used to estimate how many nucleated cells each sample contained. Sequence reads were collapsed and filtered to measure the absolute abundance of every unique TCRbeta CDR3 rearrangement. For each sample, productive Simpson clonality was calculated as the square root of Simpson's diversity index across productive rearrangements. TCRdb took this table from immuneACCESS and kept in-frame rearrangements with V and J called. Such tables lack part of the clones; where checked against another copy, unresolved V genes explain under half of the gap, and the rest is unexplained. That table gives V, J and clone size, and the DNA gave D and trimming. This sample is represented by a few hundred thousand clones; 80% to 85% of them were singletons. Of the sample, roughly 5.1% is held by the ten largest clones.

Broad study findings and their caveats: How much clinical and demographic metadata was included differed by source and by participant, and the metadata was provided uncurated.

In the prospective study, participants were about 18 to 95 years old, resided in 25 or so geographic areas of the United States, and were enrolled through a virtual design. To assign participants to cohorts, the prospective study relied on clinical history that participants themselves reported in a screening survey and a study questionnaire. For ImmuneRACE Cohort 3, a participant was defined as recovered based on two consecutive negative NP/OP PCR tests, clearance by a healthcare professional, or resolution of symptoms. Each participant in the prospective study had whole blood, serum and a nasopharyngeal or oropharyngeal swab collected by mobile phlebotomists. Over an approximately 2-month period, participants in the prospective study had the option of providing additional blood draws and questionnaires. Before DNA extraction, prospective study blood samples were shipped either frozen or at room temperature.

The germline V end is reduced by 5 bases and the J end by 3 bases; junction bases left unmatched: 10. The germline V gene (reference sequence) sets CDR1 to MNHEY and CDR2 to SMNVEV. The CDR3 runs 16 residues from the cysteine to the phenylalanine. CDR3 DNA only is kept here, 48 bases in frame from base 1. Of note for this clone: The antigen this receptor binds is unknown. Base qualities are not provided; no much larger clone lies one nucleotide away.

The sequence was collected from a woman between 45 and 60 years old who had recovered from COVID-19. Sequencing input: PBMCs or T cells enriched from blood (not recorded which). Recombination linked TRBV27 to TRBJ2-1, with 7 middle bases fitting TRBD1. The DNA reads TGTGCCAGCAGTCCTATACCAGACAGGGTCTACAATGAGCAGTTCTTC. This sequence encodes CASSPIPDRVYNEQFF.